This T cell receptor (beta chain) is drawn from a study of T-cell reconstitution after alpha-beta-depleted transplantation in children. Preparation of the TCRbeta library involved a method that used unique molecular identifiers. Each CDR3 protein is one row after TCRdb ran MiXCR on the PCR reads. The sample consists of 260,000 or so distinct CDR3 sequences, around 13% of them appearing once. This clonotype has at least ten counts. This sample comprised PBMCs from the stem cell graft donor, obtained from the stem cell graft. This TCR came from a human donor who donated a stem cell graft to a child with acute lymphoblastic leukemia.

The CDR3 DNA sequence: TGCAGTGCCCCCGGGGGCGACTCCTACGAGCAGTACTTC. It is translated as CSAPGGDSYEQYF. The chain combines TRBV20-1 with TRBJ2-7, with D perhaps being TRBD1 or TRBD2 (6 bases each). The CDR3 has 13 residues. Germline V gene data show CDR1 as DFQATT and CDR2 as SNEGSKA (reference sequence). The ends were cut back, 6 bases at V and 0 bases at J, with 12 bases in the middle.